This section outlines one T cell receptor beta chain sequence together with its context. Antigen unknown. The CDR3 runs to 14 residues. Germline-derived CDR1 and CDR2 are SGHVS and FQNEAQ. The germline V and J ends were trimmed by 4 bases and 6 bases, with 13 bases remaining between them. The record originates from a study of cytomegalovirus exposure and HLA in healthy donors. The PCR made use of 60 Vbeta and 13 Jbeta primers. Profiled with immunoSEQ multiplex PCR; TCRdb holds only in-frame clones, not every one. The sample consists of around 200,000 clones, 80% of them appearing once. Overall study findings and caveats: Sequencing artifact likely explains a cluster of highly shared sequence variants.

The sequenced material came from PBMCs. This chain joins TRBV7-8 and TRBJ1-5; possibly TRBD1 for D (6 bases). This receptor was identified in a boy between 5 and 17 years old in good health and CMV-seronegative. The CDR3 loop is CASSSLDRIQPQHF. CDR3 in DNA: TGTGCCAGCAGCTCCCTGGACAGAATTCAGCCCCAGCATTTT.